These 19 T cell receptor beta chains were all obtained from the same sample, sequenced in a study of blood T cell repertoires in COVID-19. The method was immunoSEQ multiplex PCR; TCRdb's version includes in-frame clones alone and lacks a portion of them. The sample shows some 500,000 clones, around 90% of them seen only once. The sample comprised peripheral blood. The receptors stem from a woman aged 50 to 65 with COVID-19, enrolled during active disease.

The chain recombines TRBV19 with TRBJ1-2; 10 bases line up with TRBD1. J was trimmed by 4 bases and V by 4 bases; bases with no gene match: 9. CDR1 and CDR2 from the germline V gene are LNHDA and SQIVND (reference sequence). The CDR3 consists of 16 residues. The CDR3 sequence is CASSTKGTGAFYGYTF. CDR3 nucleotides: TGTGCCAGTAGTACTAAGGGGACAGGGGCCTTCTATGGCTACACCTTC.

This rearrangement joins TRBV6-6 to TRBJ1-6; 8 nucleotides match TRBD1. Germline CDR1 reads MNHNY; CDR2 reads SVGAGI (reference sequence). V was pared by 0 bases and J by 8 bases, with 3 bases of the junction left unmatched. There are 15 residues in the CDR3. The CDR3 region is CASSYSEDRDSPLHF. CDR3 bases: TGTGCCAGCAGTTACTCGGAGGACAGGGATTCACCCCTCCACTTT.

The V gene is TRBV27, the J gene TRBJ1-1, with a possible D match to TRBD1 (6 bases). The CDR3 is made up of 16 amino acids. The V gene lost 5 bases and the J gene lost 1 base, with 17 bases spanning the gap. CDR1 is MNHEY, CDR2 SMNVEV, per germline (reference sequence). As DNA, the CDR3 is TGTGCCAGCAGTCCCTACCCTGGACAGCCGAACACTGAAGCTTTCTTT. It translates to CASSPYPGQPNTEAFF.

The chain links TRBV5-1 to TRBJ2-7; the match to TRBD1 covers 9 bases. Germline V gene data show CDR1 as SGHRS and CDR2 as YFSETQ. Trimming took 4 bases from V and 4 from J; bases not matched to a gene: 6. CDR3 size: 14 residues. The CDR3 region is CASSMRGQGYEQYF. The DNA of the CDR3 is TGCGCCAGCAGCATGCGCGGACAGGGGTACGAGCAGTACTTC.

The V gene is TRBV7-9, the J gene TRBJ2-7; 8 positions match TRBD2. Per germline, CDR1 SEHNR and CDR2 FQNEAQ (reference sequence). Trimming took 5 bases from V and 3 from J; bases not matched to a gene: 3. The CDR3 contains 13 residues. CDR3 region: CASSPSGSYEQYF. In nucleotides, the CDR3 is TGTGCCAGCAGCCCCAGCGGGAGCTACGAGCAGTACTTC.

The chain couples TRBV4-2 to TRBJ2-1; 7 bases are a match to TRBD1. J gave up 0 bases and V 0 bases, and 2 bases lay outside the gene matches. Germline loops: CDR1 LGHNA, CDR2 YNFKEQ. The CDR3 extends over 16 amino acids. For the CDR3, the DNA is TGTGCCAGCAGCCAAGATCAGGGGGACTCCTACAATGAGCAGTTCTTC. It is translated as CASSQDQGDSYNEQFF.

This clone was observed a single time. The chain is built from TRBV5-1 and TRBJ2-5; possible D gene TRBD1, 5 bases. Germline V CDR1 and CDR2: SGHRS, YFSETQ. The CDR3 consists of 15 residues. V lost 0 bases and J 5 bases, leaving 14 bases between the germline ends. CDR3 nucleotides: TGCGCCAGCAGCTTGGGAATTCCAGGGCGGGAGACCCAGTACTTC. Amino acid sequence: CASSLGIPGRETQYF.

The gene calls are TRBV11-2 and TRBJ1-1; no definite D call. V lost 5 bases to trimming and J lost 1 base, with 11 bases between them. The germline V gene has CDR1 SGHAT and CDR2 FQNNGV. The CDR3 is 14 amino acids. As DNA, the CDR3 is TGTGCCAGCAGCCCCAGCTCGGGGAACACTGAAGCTTTCTTT. This encodes CASSPSSGNTEAFF.

The chain carries TRBV7-9 and TRBJ2-7, with 7 nucleotides matching TRBD1. This CDR3 region has 13 residues. The germline V gene has CDR1 SEHNR and CDR2 FQNEAQ (reference sequence). V dropped 4 bases and J dropped 3; count of bases not matched to a gene: 3. The CDR3, as DNA: TGTGCCAGCAGCTCGAACAGGGGCTACGAGCAGTACTTC. The encoded protein is CASSSNRGYEQYF.

The rearrangement joins TRBV29-1 to TRBJ2-1; D perhaps matches TRBD2 (7 bases). The germline gives CDR1 SQVTM, CDR2 ANQGSEA. V was shortened by 1 base and J by 8 bases, with 24 bases between the two germline ends. There are 17 residues in the CDR3. In DNA, the CDR3 is TGCAGCGTTGAAGGGAGGGGCGCGGGGGCCCTAAGCGATGAGCAGTTCTTC. Translation: CSVEGRGAGALSDEQFF.

The CDR3 bases are TGTGCCAGCAGTTCCCCAGGGACAGCGGGCACCGGGGAGCTGTTTTTT. This codes for CASSSPGTAGTGELFF. This chain connects TRBV6-5 to TRBJ2-2; D may be TRBD1 (7 bases). The CDR3 loop spans 16 amino acids. The V and J ends lost 4 bases and 4 bases respectively, with 16 bases between them. Germline V gene data show CDR1 as MNHEY and CDR2 as SVGAGI.

CDR3 loop: CASSQDLAGYDIQYF. Written as DNA, the CDR3 is TGTGCCAGCAGCCAAGATCTAGCGGGGTACGACATTCAGTACTTC. This rearrangement joins TRBV3-1 (or the pseudogene TRBV3-2) to TRBJ2-4; 9 nucleotides match TRBD2. V lost 0 bases and J lost 8; bases outside the gene matches: 5. This CDR3 is 15 amino acids long. Germline V gene data show CDR1 as LGHDT and CDR2 as YNNKEL (reference sequence).

The V and J genes are TRBV11-2 and TRBJ2-7; D possibly corresponds to TRBD1 (5 bases). The CDR3 runs to 14 residues. Germline V gene sequence: CDR1 SGHAT, CDR2 FQNNGV. The V end was cut by 0 bases, the J end by 3 bases, with 9 bases between. The CDR3 sequence is CASSLDSRGYEQYF. The CDR3 nucleotides are TGTGCCAGCAGCTTAGATTCTAGGGGCTACGAGCAGTACTTC.

The CDR3 loop reads CSVGDTSLGTDTQYF. The CDR3 DNA reads TGCAGCGTTGGTGACACCTCCCTGGGCACAGATACGCAGTATTTT. The chain recombines TRBV29-1 with TRBJ2-3; D call uncertain. The CDR3 length is 15 residues. Trimming cost V 4 bases and J 1 base, with 15 bases left between them. Per germline, CDR1 SQVTM and CDR2 ANQGSEA.

The V gene is TRBV30, the J gene TRBJ2-2; perhaps TRBD2 as D (5 bases). The CDR3 is 14 amino acids. V was pared by 1 base and J by 7 bases, with 13 bases between. Germline loops: CDR1 GTSNPN, CDR2 SVGIG (reference sequence). The CDR3 loop reads CAWSALRTGGELFF. The CDR3 DNA reads TGTGCCTGGAGTGCCCTCCGGACTGGCGGGGAGCTGTTTTTT.

This clone showed up just once. This chain links TRBV7-2 with TRBJ1-2; a possible D gene is TRBD1 (5 bases). There are 13 residues in the CDR3. V was shortened by 11 bases and J by 6 bases, with 19 bases between the two germline ends. CDR1 and CDR2 from the germline V gene are SGHTA and FQGNSA. The CDR3 loop reads CAAVGPGINGYTF. The CDR3 DNA reads TGTGCCGCCGTGGGGCCAGGGATAAATGGCTACACCTTC.

This clone was observed once. CDR3 protein: CASSQRQGSGNEQFF. The DNA of the CDR3 is TGTGCCAGCAGCCAGAGACAGGGTTCCGGCAATGAGCAGTTCTTC. The rearrangement uses TRBV9 and TRBJ2-1; TRBD1 matches at 7 bases. J lost 6 bases, V lost 4 bases, and 10 bases had no gene match. This CDR3 comprises 15 residues. Germline V gives CDR1 SGDLS, CDR2 YYNGEE. The complete variable domain, with remaining parts taken from reference TRBV9 and TRBJ2-1, reads DSGVTQTPKHLITATGQRVTLRCSPRSGDLSVYWYQQSLDQGLQFLIQYYNGEERAKGNILERFSAQQFPDLHSELNLSSLELGDSALYFCASSQRQGSGNEQFFGPGTRLTVL.

The chain has TRBV29-1 and TRBJ1-1; 7 bases map to TRBD1. Trimming removed 7 bases from V and 1 base from J; junction bases left unmatched: 9. The CDR3 runs to 14 residues. CDR1 and CDR2 from the germline V gene are SQVTM and ANQGSEA. The DNA of the CDR3 is TGCAGCGCCCAGGTGGGGGACAGGAACACTGAAGCTTTCTTT. Translated: CSAQVGDRNTEAFF.

V gene TRBV27 combines with J gene TRBJ1-2; 9 bases match TRBD1. CDR1 and CDR2 (germline): MNHEY, SMNVEV (reference sequence). The CDR3 has 13 amino acids. V was clipped by 5 bases and J by 6 bases; unmatched bases: 4. CDR3 loop: CASSRQGVDGYTF. CDR3 DNA: TGTGCCAGCAGTCGACAGGGGGTAGATGGCTACACCTTC.